The rows below give T cell receptor beta chains drawn from one sample of a study of blood T cell repertoires in COVID-19. The method was immunoSEQ multiplex PCR; TCRdb's version includes in-frame clones alone and lacks a portion of them. This sample has about 16,000 clones, with about 89% found just once. The sequencing input was peripheral blood. These receptors originate from a man aged 60 to 69 with acute or convalescent COVID-19. Both conserved end residues are part of each CDR3. Fields, in order: V gene, clone size, D gene, J gene, CDR3 DNA, CDR3 protein. The D gene is left open where the match is weak. The listing skips clone size in some rows; elsewhere it reads once, few, many or a size class.

V: TRBV9; size: -; D: TRBD2; J: TRBJ2-3; DNA: TGTGCCAGCACCCGACGAAGCGGGGGGGCCGATACGCAGTATTTT; CDR3: CASTRRSGGADTQYF
V: TRBV6-5; size: -; D: TRBD1; J: TRBJ2-3; DNA: TGTGCCACCCGACAGGGGGCCGCAGATACGCAGTATTTT; CDR3: CATRQGAADTQYF
V: TRBV30; size: -; D: -; J: TRBJ1-5; DNA: TGTGCCTGGAGTGGAGGGGGTAGCAATCAGCCCCAGCATTTT; CDR3: CAWSGGGSNQPQHF
V: TRBV27; size: -; D: -; J: TRBJ2-1; DNA: TGTGCCAGCAGTTTTCGACTAGAGGGCGGCTATGAGCAGTTCTTC; CDR3: CASSFRLEGGYEQFF
V: TRBV27; size: -; D: TRBD2; J: TRBJ2-1; DNA: TGTGCCAGCAGTTTACGGTTAGCGGGAGTGAATGAGCAGTTCTTC; CDR3: CASSLRLAGVNEQFF
V: TRBV6-2/TRBV6-3; size: -; D: -; J: TRBJ2-6; DNA: TGTGCCAGCAGTTCCCTGACTGCCTCTGGGGCCAACGTCCTGACTTTC; CDR3: CASSSLTASGANVLTF
V: TRBV7-9; size: -; D: -; J: TRBJ1-1; DNA: TGTGCCAGCGTTGGAGTGGGGCAGAACACTGAAGCTTTCTTT; CDR3: CASVGVGQNTEAFF
V: TRBV9; size: -; D: -; J: TRBJ2-2; DNA: TGTGCCAGCGGCCCTGGCTCGAACACCGGGGAGCTGTTTTTT; CDR3: CASGPGSNTGELFF
V: TRBV6-2/TRBV6-3; size: -; D: TRBD2; J: TRBJ2-7; DNA: TGTGCCAGCCGCCCCCTCTGGGAGGGCTCCACCTACGAGCAGTACTTC; CDR3: CASRPLWEGSTYEQYF
V: TRBV5-1; size: -; D: TRBD1; J: TRBJ1-4; DNA: TGCGCCAGCAGGCGATCAGACAGGGTCAATGAAAAACTGTTTTTT; CDR3: CASRRSDRVNEKLFF
V: TRBV7-2; size: -; D: -; J: TRBJ1-1; DNA: TGTGCCAGCACCGCGGACACTGAAGCTTTCTTT; CDR3: CASTADTEAFF
V: TRBV18; size: once; D: -; J: TRBJ1-5; DNA: TGTGCCAGCTCACCAAGCGGGAGCAATCAGCCCCAGCATTTT; CDR3: CASSPSGSNQPQHF
V: TRBV6-2/TRBV6-3; size: -; D: -; J: TRBJ2-5; DNA: TGTGCCAGCAGCCAACCCATCCTAGGGAGGACCCAGTACTTC; CDR3: CASSQPILGRTQYF
V: TRBV5-5; size: -; D: -; J: TRBJ1-1; DNA: TGTGCCAGCAGCTTGTGGGTCAGGGCGAACACTGAAGCTTTCTTT; CDR3: CASSLWVRANTEAFF
V: TRBV10-2; size: -; D: -; J: TRBJ1-5; DNA: TGCGCCAGCAGCCAGGGGCTGGCTCAGCCCCAGCATTTT; CDR3: CASSQGLAQPQHF
V: TRBV7-8; size: -; D: TRBD1; J: TRBJ1-3; DNA: TGTGCCAGCAGCTTAGCTAGGGGGCCCTCTGGAAACACCATATATTTT; CDR3: CASSLARGPSGNTIYF
V: TRBV19; size: -; D: -; J: TRBJ1-5; DNA: TGTGCCAGTAGTATAGATCGGGGGACTAATCAGCCCCAGCATTTT; CDR3: CASSIDRGTNQPQHF
V: TRBV10-3; size: -; D: TRBD2; J: TRBJ2-7; DNA: TGTGCCATCAGTGGGACTAGCGGCTCCTACGAGCAGTACTTC; CDR3: CAISGTSGSYEQYF
V: TRBV12-3/TRBV12-4; size: -; D: TRBD1; J: TRBJ2-5; DNA: TGTGCCAGCAGCACAGGGACAGGGGAGACCCAGTACTTC; CDR3: CASSTGTGETQYF
V: TRBV4-1; size: -; D: TRBD2; J: TRBJ2-3; DNA: TGCGCCAGCAGCCAAGAAGCGGGGCGCCCAGATACGCAGTATTTT; CDR3: CASSQEAGRPDTQYF
V: TRBV6-5; size: -; D: TRBD2; J: TRBJ2-5; DNA: TGTGCCAGCAGTAGTAGCACGGGGGGGGAGACCCAGTACTTC; CDR3: CASSSSTGGETQYF
V: TRBV7-9; size: -; D: TRBD1; J: TRBJ2-5; DNA: TGTGCCAGCAGCGCTACACAGGGGGCTTGGGAGACCCAGTACTTC; CDR3: CASSATQGAWETQYF
V: TRBV30; size: -; D: TRBD2; J: TRBJ2-1; DNA: TGTGCCTGTAACCTAGCGGGAGTCTCCAGTGAGCAGTTCTTC; CDR3: CACNLAGVSSEQFF
V: TRBV15; size: -; D: TRBD2; J: TRBJ2-1; DNA: TGTGCCACCAGCAGAGCGGGGGGGTACAATGAGCAGTTCTTC; CDR3: CATSRAGGYNEQFF
V: TRBV6-5; size: -; D: TRBD2; J: TRBJ2-7; DNA: TGTGCCAGCAGTTACGGTACGGGGGGGCCATACGAGCAGTACTTC; CDR3: CASSYGTGGPYEQYF
V: TRBV27; size: -; D: TRBD1; J: TRBJ2-7; DNA: TGTGCCAGCAGTTTAGGACAGGCGAGCTCCTACGAGCAGTACTTC; CDR3: CASSLGQASSYEQYF
V: TRBV6-1; size: -; D: -; J: TRBJ1-2; DNA: TGTGCCAGCAGTGAAAGGGGGTATGGCTACACCTTC; CDR3: CASSERGYGYTF
V: TRBV7-6; size: -; D: TRBD2; J: TRBJ2-2; DNA: TGTGCCAGCAGCTTAGTGGTTCTAGCGGGATACACCGGGGAGCTGTTTTTT; CDR3: CASSLVVLAGYTGELFF
V: TRBV10-3; size: -; D: -; J: TRBJ2-5; DNA: TGTGCCATCAGTGAGTCTCAGGCGCAAGAGACCCAGTACTTC; CDR3: CAISESQAQETQYF
V: TRBV5-1; size: -; D: -; J: TRBJ1-2; DNA: TGCGCCAGCAGCGCGGGTTTCGTTGGTGGCTACACCTTC; CDR3: CASSAGFVGGYTF
V: TRBV5-1; size: -; D: -; J: TRBJ2-5; DNA: TGCGCCAGCAGCTCCCAAGCGCCATCCCGGGAGACCCAGTACTTC; CDR3: CASSSQAPSRETQYF
V: TRBV3-1/TRBV3-2; size: -; D: -; J: TRBJ1-6; DNA: TGTGCCAGCAGCCGTAAACAAATCGGGGGAAATTCACCCCTCCACTTT; CDR3: CASSRKQIGGNSPLHF
V: TRBV30; size: -; D: -; J: TRBJ1-2; DNA: TGTGCCTGGAGTGTACGTCAGTCTTATGGCTACACCTTC; CDR3: CAWSVRQSYGYTF
V: TRBV4-1; size: medium-sized; D: -; J: TRBJ2-2; DNA: TGCGCCAGCAGCCCCGAGGGAACCGGGGAGCTGTTTTTT; CDR3: CASSPEGTGELFF
V: TRBV5-4; size: -; D: TRBD2; J: TRBJ2-7; DNA: TGTGCCAGCAGCACACCCAGCGGGAGGGGCTACGAGCAGTACTTC; CDR3: CASSTPSGRGYEQYF
V: TRBV20-1; size: few; D: -; J: TRBJ2-1; DNA: TGCAGTGCTGTAGGATGGGACTTCCAGTTCTTC; CDR3: CSAVGWDFQFF
V: TRBV6-2/TRBV6-3; size: -; D: -; J: TRBJ2-1; DNA: TGTGCCAGCAGCCCCCGGGGGACCTACAATGAGCAGTTCTTC; CDR3: CASSPRGTYNEQFF
V: TRBV7-3; size: -; D: TRBD1; J: TRBJ2-7; DNA: TGTGCCAGCAGCCCGATGGGACAGGATGGGGGCTACGAGCAGTACTTC; CDR3: CASSPMGQDGGYEQYF
V: TRBV6-1; size: -; D: -; J: TRBJ1-5; DNA: TGTGCCAGCAGTGAAGCGGGACAACAAAATCAGCCCCAGCATTTT; CDR3: CASSEAGQQNQPQHF
V: TRBV5-4; size: -; D: -; J: TRBJ2-6; DNA: TGTGCCAGCAGCTTGGCCGGGGGAGGCATGGCTGGGGCCAACGTCCTGACTTTC; CDR3: CASSLAGGGMAGANVLTF
V: TRBV19; size: -; D: TRBD2; J: TRBJ2-1; DNA: TGTGCCAGTAAGTGGGGACTAGCCGGCTACAATGAGCAGTTCTTC; CDR3: CASKWGLAGYNEQFF
V: TRBV7-9; size: -; D: TRBD1; J: TRBJ1-2; DNA: TGTGCCAGCAGCTTAGTTCAGAGGGGGCAGTCTAACTATGGCTACACCTTC; CDR3: CASSLVQRGQSNYGYTF
V: TRBV28; size: -; D: -; J: TRBJ2-2; DNA: TGTGCCAGCAGTGTAACAGGGTCGGGGGAGCTGTTTTTT; CDR3: CASSVTGSGELFF
V: TRBV27; size: few; D: TRBD1; J: TRBJ1-5; DNA: TGTGCCAGCAGTTTATTTGCACAGGGGGCGAATCAGCCCCAGCATTTT; CDR3: CASSLFAQGANQPQHF
V: TRBV19; size: -; D: -; J: TRBJ1-4; DNA: TGTGCCAGTACCCCCAGTCGTGGCAGGGATCCGAATGAAAAACTGTTTTTT; CDR3: CASTPSRGRDPNEKLFF
V: TRBV4-1; size: -; D: TRBD2; J: TRBJ2-1; DNA: TGCGCCAGCAGCCCCCGACTAGCCGGGGGCAATGAGCAGTTCTTC; CDR3: CASSPRLAGGNEQFF
V: TRBV6-5; size: once; D: -; J: TRBJ1-1; DNA: TGTGCCAGCAGGCGCACAGGGACTGAAGCTTTCTTT; CDR3: CASRRTGTEAFF
V: TRBV5-1; size: -; D: TRBD1; J: TRBJ1-6; DNA: TGCGCCAGCAGCCGGGGGACAGGACATGATTCACCCCTCCACTTT; CDR3: CASSRGTGHDSPLHF
V: TRBV15; size: -; D: -; J: TRBJ2-6; DNA: TGTGCCACCAGCACCGACGTGATTGGGGGCGGGGCCAACGTCCTGACTTTC; CDR3: CATSTDVIGGGANVLTF
V: TRBV5-4; size: once; D: TRBD2; J: TRBJ2-7; DNA: TGTGCCAGCAGCCCCGGGACTAGCGGACCTTACGAGCAGTACTTC; CDR3: CASSPGTSGPYEQYF
V: TRBV18; size: few; D: -; J: TRBJ2-1; DNA: TGTGCCAGCTCAGACGGGAGCTCCTACAATGAGCAGTTCTTC; CDR3: CASSDGSSYNEQFF
V: TRBV6-1; size: -; D: -; J: TRBJ2-5; DNA: TGTGCCAGCAGTGAGGCGGCGGGGGCTCAAGAGACCCAGTACTTC; CDR3: CASSEAAGAQETQYF
V: TRBV29-1; size: once; D: -; J: TRBJ2-3; DNA: TGCAGCGTTGATAGCGGCCGGGGCAGGGTGAGCACAGATACGCAGTATTTT; CDR3: CSVDSGRGRVSTDTQYF